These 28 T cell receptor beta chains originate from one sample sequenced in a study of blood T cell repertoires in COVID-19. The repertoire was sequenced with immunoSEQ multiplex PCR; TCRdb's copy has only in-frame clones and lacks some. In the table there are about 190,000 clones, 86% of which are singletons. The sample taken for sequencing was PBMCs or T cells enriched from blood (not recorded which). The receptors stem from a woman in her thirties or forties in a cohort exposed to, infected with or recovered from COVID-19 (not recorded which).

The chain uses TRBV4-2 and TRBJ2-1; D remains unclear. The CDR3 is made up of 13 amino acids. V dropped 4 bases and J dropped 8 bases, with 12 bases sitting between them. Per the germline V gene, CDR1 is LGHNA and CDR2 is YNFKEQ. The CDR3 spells CASSLFPRDEQFF. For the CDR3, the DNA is TGTGCCAGCAGCCTATTTCCTCGGGATGAGCAGTTCTTC.

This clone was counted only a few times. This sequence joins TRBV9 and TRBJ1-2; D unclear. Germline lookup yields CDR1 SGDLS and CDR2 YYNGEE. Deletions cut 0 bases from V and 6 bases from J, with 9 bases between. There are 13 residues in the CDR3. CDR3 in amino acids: CASSVGGSDGYTF. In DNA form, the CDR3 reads TGTGCCAGCAGCGTAGGAGGAAGTGATGGCTACACCTTC. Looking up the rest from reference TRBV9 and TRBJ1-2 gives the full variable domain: DSGVTQTPKHLITATGQRVTLRCSPRSGDLSVYWYQQSLDQGLQFLIQYYNGEERAKGNILERFSAQQFPDLHSELNLSSLELGDSALYFCASSVGGSDGYTFGSGTRLTVV.

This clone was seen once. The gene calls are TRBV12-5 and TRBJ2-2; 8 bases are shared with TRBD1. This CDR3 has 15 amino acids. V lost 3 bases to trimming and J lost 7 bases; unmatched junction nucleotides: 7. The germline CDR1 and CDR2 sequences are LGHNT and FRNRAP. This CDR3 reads CASGLQGELDGELFF. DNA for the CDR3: TGTGCTAGTGGTTTACAGGGGGAGCTTGACGGGGAGCTGTTTTTT. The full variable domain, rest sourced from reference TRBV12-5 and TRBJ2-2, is DARVTQTPRHKVTEMGQEVTMRCQPILGHNTVFWYRQTMMQGLELLAYFRNRAPLDDSGMPKDRFSAEMPDATLATLKIQPSEPRDSAVYFCASGLQGELDGELFFGEGSRLTVL.

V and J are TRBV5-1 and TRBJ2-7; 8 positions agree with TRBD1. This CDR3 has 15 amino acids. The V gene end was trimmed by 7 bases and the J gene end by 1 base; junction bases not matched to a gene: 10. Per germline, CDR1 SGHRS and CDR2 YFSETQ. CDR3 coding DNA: TGCGCCAGCTCGGGCATGGGACAGGAATCCTACGAGCAGTACTTC. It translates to CASSGMGQESYEQYF.

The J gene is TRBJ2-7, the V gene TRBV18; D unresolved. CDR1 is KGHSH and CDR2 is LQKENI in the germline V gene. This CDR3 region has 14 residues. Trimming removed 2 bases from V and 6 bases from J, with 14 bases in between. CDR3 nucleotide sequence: TGTGCCAGCTCACCAAATGGCACGCCGGGCGAGCAGTACTTC. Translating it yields CASSPNGTPGEQYF.

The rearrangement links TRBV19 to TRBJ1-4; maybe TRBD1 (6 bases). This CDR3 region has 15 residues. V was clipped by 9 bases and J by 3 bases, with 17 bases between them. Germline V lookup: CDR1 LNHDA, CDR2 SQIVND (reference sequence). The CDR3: CASSLRRGANEKLFF. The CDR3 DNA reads TGTGCCAGCAGCCTCCGCAGGGGAGCTAATGAAAAACTGTTTTTT.

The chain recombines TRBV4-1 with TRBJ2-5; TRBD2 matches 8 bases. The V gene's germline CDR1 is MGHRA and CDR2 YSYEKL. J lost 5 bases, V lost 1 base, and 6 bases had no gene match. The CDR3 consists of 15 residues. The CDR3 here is CASSQGGGLGETQYF. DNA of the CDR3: TGCGCCAGCAGCCAAGGCGGGGGGCTGGGCGAGACCCAGTACTTC.

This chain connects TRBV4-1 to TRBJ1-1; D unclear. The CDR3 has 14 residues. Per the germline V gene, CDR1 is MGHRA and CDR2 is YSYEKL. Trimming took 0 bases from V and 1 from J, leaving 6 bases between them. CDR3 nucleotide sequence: TGCGCCAGCAGCCAAGATGGGCCGAACACTGAAGCTTTCTTT. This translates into CASSQDGPNTEAFF.

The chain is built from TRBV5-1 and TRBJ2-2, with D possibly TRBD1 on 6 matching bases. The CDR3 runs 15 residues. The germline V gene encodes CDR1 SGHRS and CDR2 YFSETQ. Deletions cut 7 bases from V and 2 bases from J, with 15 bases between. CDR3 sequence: CASGPRGSNTGELFF. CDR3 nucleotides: TGCGCCAGCGGGCCGAGGGGGTCCAACACCGGGGAGCTGTTTTTT.

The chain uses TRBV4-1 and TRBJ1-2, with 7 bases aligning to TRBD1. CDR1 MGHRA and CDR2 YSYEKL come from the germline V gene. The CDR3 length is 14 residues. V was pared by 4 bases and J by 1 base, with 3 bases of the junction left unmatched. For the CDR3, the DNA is TGCGCCAGCAGCCCGACAGGGATTAACTATGGCTACACCTTC. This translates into CASSPTGINYGYTF.

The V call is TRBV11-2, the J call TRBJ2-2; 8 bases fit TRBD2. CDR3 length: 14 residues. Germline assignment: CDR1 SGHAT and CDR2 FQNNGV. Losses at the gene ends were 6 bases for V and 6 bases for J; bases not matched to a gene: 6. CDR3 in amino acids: CASSPERESGELFF. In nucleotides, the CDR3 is TGTGCCAGCAGTCCCGAGCGGGAGTCCGGGGAGCTGTTTTTT.

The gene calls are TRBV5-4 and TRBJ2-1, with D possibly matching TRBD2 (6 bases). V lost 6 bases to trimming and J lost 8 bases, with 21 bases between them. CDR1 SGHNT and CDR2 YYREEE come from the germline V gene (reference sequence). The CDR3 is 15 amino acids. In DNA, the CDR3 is TGTGCCAGCACCCCAAGCGGGCCCCTTATAGATGAGCAGTTCTTC. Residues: CASTPSGPLIDEQFF.

The CDR3 DNA reads TGCAGCTTGACGGACGCGGGGCTCTACAATGAGCAGTTCTTC. Residues: CSLTDAGLYNEQFF. The gene calls are TRBV29-1 and TRBJ2-1; D is possibly TRBD2 (6 bases). Trimming stripped 8 bases from V and 3 bases from J, with 17 bases between. There are 14 residues in the CDR3. CDR1 SQVTM and CDR2 ANQGSEA come from the germline V gene.

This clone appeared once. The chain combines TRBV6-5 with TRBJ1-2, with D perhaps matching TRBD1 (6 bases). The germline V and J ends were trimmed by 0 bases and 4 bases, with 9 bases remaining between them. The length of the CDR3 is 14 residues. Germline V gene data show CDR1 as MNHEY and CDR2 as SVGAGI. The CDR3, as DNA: TGTGCCAGCAGTTACTCGGGGGCCATCTATGGCTACACCTTC. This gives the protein CASSYSGAIYGYTF.

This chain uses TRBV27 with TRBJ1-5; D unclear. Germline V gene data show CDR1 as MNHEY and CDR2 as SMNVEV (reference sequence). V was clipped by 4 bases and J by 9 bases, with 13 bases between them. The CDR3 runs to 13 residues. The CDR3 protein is CASSSTELGPQHF. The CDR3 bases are TGTGCCAGCAGTTCTACAGAGTTAGGGCCCCAGCATTTT.

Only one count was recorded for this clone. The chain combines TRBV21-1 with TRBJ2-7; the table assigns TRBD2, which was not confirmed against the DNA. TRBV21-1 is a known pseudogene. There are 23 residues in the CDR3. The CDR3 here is CASSKLRCKGRLAGGSPTYEQYF. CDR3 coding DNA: TGTGCCAGCAGCAAGTTGAGATGCAAAGGGCGGCTAGCGGGGGGCTCTCCGACCTACGAGCAGTACTTC.

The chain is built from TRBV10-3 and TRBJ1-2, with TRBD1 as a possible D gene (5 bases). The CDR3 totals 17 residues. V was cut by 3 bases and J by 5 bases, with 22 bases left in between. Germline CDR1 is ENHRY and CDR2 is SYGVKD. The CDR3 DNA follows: TGTGCCATCAGTGACTCGCTCCCCAGGGTGATTCGATATGGCTACACCTTC. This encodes CAISDSLPRVIRYGYTF.

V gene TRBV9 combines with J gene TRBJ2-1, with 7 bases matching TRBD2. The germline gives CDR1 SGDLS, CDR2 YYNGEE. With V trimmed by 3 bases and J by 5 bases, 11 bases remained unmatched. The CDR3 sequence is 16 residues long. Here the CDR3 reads CASSAGPTSANNEQFF. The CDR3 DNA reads TGTGCCAGCAGCGCCGGACCAACTAGCGCAAACAATGAGCAGTTCTTC.

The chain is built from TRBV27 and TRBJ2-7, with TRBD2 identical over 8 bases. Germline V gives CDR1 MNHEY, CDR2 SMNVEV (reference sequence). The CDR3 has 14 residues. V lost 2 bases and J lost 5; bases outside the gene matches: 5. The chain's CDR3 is CASSLQAGAHEQYF. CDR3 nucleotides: TGTGCCAGCAGTTTACAAGCGGGAGCTCACGAGCAGTACTTC.

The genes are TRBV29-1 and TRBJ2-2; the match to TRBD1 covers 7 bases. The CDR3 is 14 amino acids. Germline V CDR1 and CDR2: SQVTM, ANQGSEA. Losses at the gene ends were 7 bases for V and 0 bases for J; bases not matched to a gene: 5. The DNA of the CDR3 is TGCAGCGGAACCGGGACAGCGAACACCGGGGAGCTGTTTTTT. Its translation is CSGTGTANTGELFF.

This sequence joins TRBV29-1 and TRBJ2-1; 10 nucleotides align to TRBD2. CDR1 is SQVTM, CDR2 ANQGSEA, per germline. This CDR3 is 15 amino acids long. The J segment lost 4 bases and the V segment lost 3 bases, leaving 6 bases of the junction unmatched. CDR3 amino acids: CSVEASGGVYNEQFF. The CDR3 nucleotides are TGCAGCGTTGAGGCGAGCGGGGGGGTTTACAATGAGCAGTTCTTC.

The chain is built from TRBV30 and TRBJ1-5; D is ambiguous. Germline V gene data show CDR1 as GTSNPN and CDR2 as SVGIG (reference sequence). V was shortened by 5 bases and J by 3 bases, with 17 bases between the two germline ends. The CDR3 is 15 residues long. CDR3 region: CAWGPSGMNNQPQHF. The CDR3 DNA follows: TGTGCCTGGGGTCCTTCGGGGATGAACAATCAGCCCCAGCATTTT. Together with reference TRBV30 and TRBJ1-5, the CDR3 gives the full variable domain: SQTIHQWPATLVQPVGSPLSLECTVEGTSNPNLYWYRQAAGRGLQLLFYSVGIGQISSEVPQNLSASRPQDRQFILSSKKLLLSDSGFYLCAWGPSGMNNQPQHFGDGTRLSIL.

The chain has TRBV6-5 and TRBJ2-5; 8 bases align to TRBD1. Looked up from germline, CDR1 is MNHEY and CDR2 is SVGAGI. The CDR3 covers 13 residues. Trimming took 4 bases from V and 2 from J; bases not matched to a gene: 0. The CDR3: CASSWTGQETQYF. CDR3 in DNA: TGTGCCAGCAGTTGGACAGGGCAAGAGACCCAGTACTTC.

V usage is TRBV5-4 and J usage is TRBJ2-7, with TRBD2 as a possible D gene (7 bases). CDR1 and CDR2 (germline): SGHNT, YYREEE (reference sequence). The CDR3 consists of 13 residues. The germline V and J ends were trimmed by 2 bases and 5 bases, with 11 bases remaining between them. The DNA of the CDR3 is TGTGCCAGCAGCTTCGGGGGGCGCGACGAGCAGTACTTC. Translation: CASSFGGRDEQYF.

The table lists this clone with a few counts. The CDR3 protein is CASSVDRPGQGGNTGELFF. Here the CDR3 DNA reads TGTGCCAGCAGCGTGGACCGGCCGGGACAGGGGGGGAACACCGGGGAGCTGTTTTTT. The rearrangement uses TRBV7-9 and TRBJ2-2, with 11 bases matching TRBD1. Germline trimming cut 5 bases from V and 1 base from J; bases unmatched to any gene: 12. There are 19 residues in the CDR3. CDR1 is SEHNR, CDR2 FQNEAQ, per germline (reference sequence).

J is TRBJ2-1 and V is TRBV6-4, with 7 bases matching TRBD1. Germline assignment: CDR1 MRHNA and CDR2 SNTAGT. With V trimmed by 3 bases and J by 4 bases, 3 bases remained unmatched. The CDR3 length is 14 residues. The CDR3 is CASSEEGQYNEQFF. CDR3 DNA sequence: TGTGCCAGCAGTGAAGAGGGACAGTACAATGAGCAGTTCTTC.

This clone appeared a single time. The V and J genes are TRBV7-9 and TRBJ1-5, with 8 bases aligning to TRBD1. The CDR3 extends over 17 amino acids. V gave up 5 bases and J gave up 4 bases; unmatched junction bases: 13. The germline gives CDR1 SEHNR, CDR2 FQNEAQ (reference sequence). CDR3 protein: CASSHGAGQGINQPQHF. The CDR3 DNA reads TGTGCCAGCAGCCACGGGGCAGGACAGGGAATTAATCAGCCCCAGCATTTT. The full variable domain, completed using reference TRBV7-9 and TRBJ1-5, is DTGVSQNPRHKITKRGQNVTFRCDPISEHNRLYWYRQTLGQGPEFLTYFQNEAQLEKSRLLSDRFSAERPKGSFSTLEIQRTEQGDSAMYLCASSHGAGQGINQPQHFGDGTRLSIL.

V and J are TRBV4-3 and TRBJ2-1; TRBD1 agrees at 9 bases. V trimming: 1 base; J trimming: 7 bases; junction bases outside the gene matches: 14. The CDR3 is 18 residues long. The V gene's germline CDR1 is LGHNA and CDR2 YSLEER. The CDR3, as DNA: TGCGCCAGCAGCCAAGTGGCCGGGGACAGGGAGAGGGGTAATGAGCAGTTCTTC. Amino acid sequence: CASSQVAGDRERGNEQFF.